The clone carrying this TCR beta chain has only one observation. Its antigen remains unidentified. Combined were second doses at about 4 or about 12 weeks. This specimen belongs to a study of T cell responses to AZD1222 COVID-19 vaccine. Overall study findings and caveats: Spike-specific TCRs gained breadth and depth after people received two AZD1222 doses.

Some clones are missing from TCRdb's copy, which holds only in-frame ones; the method was immunoSEQ multiplex PCR. The table has about 100,000 clones, roughly 90% seen once; the top ten hold 7.5% to 9.5%. The V gene lost 2 bases and the J gene lost 4 bases, with 11 bases spanning the gap. This CDR3 spans 14 amino acids. The V gene's germline CDR1 is WNHNN and CDR2 SYGVQD (reference sequence). The receptor was isolated from an adult who received the AZD1222 COVID-19 vaccine. The input for sequencing was peripheral blood, taken 28 days after the second AZD1222 dose. The chain uses TRBV10-1 and TRBJ1-2; the D is unclear. The CDR3 DNA follows: TGCGCCAGCAGTGAGCCCGGGTCCGTCTATGGCTACACCTTC. This gives the protein CASSEPGSVYGYTF.